This TCR beta chain was identified during a study of blood T cells in healthy people across ages. Study observations and caveats: The authors considered diversity estimates from one million T cells to be underestimates. Naive T cell percentage showed a strong correlation with TCR beta diversity. Fewer expanded clones and more diversity marked long-lived versus aged donors.

The CDR3 length is 15 residues. The V gene lost 4 bases and the J gene lost 2 bases, with 14 bases spanning the gap. The germline gives CDR1 MGHRA, CDR2 YSYEKL. It was with a sample-barcoded 5' primer and a J-beta primer mix that a second PCR of roughly 7 to 12 cycles was run. Using its own MiXCR run on the 5' RACE reads, TCRdb lists one record per CDR3 protein. The sample yields about 800,000 distinct CDR3 sequences, nearly 60% seen once. With regard to this clonotype: Antigen specificity is unknown.

V gene TRBV4-1 combines with J gene TRBJ2-5; possible D gene TRBD1, 6 bases. The receptor was isolated from a man younger than 45 in good health. Material for sequencing was blood. For the CDR3, the DNA is TGCGCCAGCAGCCCAGAGTACAGGGAGCAAGAGACCCAGTACTTC. Translated: CASSPEYREQETQYF.